This TCR beta chain was captured by sequencing in a study of T cell clonality in common variable immunodeficiency. Sequencing used immunoSEQ multiplex PCR; TCRdb keeps in-frame clones, though not all of them. The counts give around 40,000 clones, none of them seen only once; around 2.8% is held by the top ten. CDR1 is SGHVS, CDR2 FNYEAQ, per germline. The CDR3 totals 16 residues. This clone appeared a few times. Its ends do not fully match the called genes, so a read error is possible. The read falls 3 residues short of the CDR3 end, and the missing part is taken from the germline J gene. At the DNA level, this CDR3 is encoded by other sequences in the same sample as well.

The origin of this receptor is a person between 18 and 69 years old in good health. The gene calls are TRBV7-6 and TRBJ1-3; tentatively, D is TRBD1 (5 bases). Sequenced material: peripheral blood mononuclear cells. Partial CDR3 DNA: TGTGCCAGCAGCTTAGTTGCAGGGCCGTCTGGAAACACA. It specifies CASSLVAGPSGNT. The full CDR3 protein is CASSLVAGPSGNTIYF.